The following is a TCR beta chain sequence with its context. Its matching antigen is unknown. CDR1 and CDR2 from the germline V gene are SEHNR and FQNEAQ (reference sequence). The CDR3 sequence is 12 residues long. The V end was cut by 4 bases, the J end by 3 bases, with 7 bases between. This entry comes from a study of beta chain features in type 1 diabetes. Study-level background: The patient and healthy donor groups were comparable for age, gender and cell yields. Study results and limitations: There was a moderate but significant shortening of TCRB CDR3s in all four CD4+ subsets of Type 1 diabetes patients.

What was sequenced were expressed TCRB transcripts, since all of the isolated RNA had been reverse transcribed. The data were produced by immunoSEQ multiplex PCR, yet TCRdb's version contains in-frame clones alone and is incomplete. The data hold around 170,000 clones, with 7% to 9.5% observed a single time. By way of CD45RO/CCR7/CD25/CD127/CD95/CD27, the CD4+ regulatory, stem cell-like memory, central memory and naive cells were sorted. The chain combines TRBV7-9 with TRBJ2-7; D is unresolved. This sequence originates from a woman in her 30s with type 1 diabetes. Sequenced input: central memory CD4+ T cells from blood. The CDR3 DNA reads TGTGCCAGCAGCTCTGGGCACTACGAGCAGTACTTC. Encoded protein: CASSSGHYEQYF.